A selection of T cell receptor beta chains follows, all from one sample in a study of blood T cell repertoires in COVID-19. TCRdb's copy holds only in-frame clones and misses some; the assay was immunoSEQ multiplex PCR. The table has roughly 200,000 clones, roughly 86% seen once; the top ten hold about 1.6%. Sequenced material: peripheral blood. The receptors originated from a man aged 18 to 29 with active or convalescent COVID-19. The conserved cysteine and the conserved F or W are not part of the CDR3 here. Fields, in order: CDR3 protein, V gene, CDR3 length.

ASGLALKQPQH	TRBV12-5	11
ATTDRANPYNSPLH	TRBV28	14
ASSLDLAGVDYGYT	TRBV5-1	14
AWRTGGNSPLH	TRBV30	11
AWSDDSLTEAF	TRBV30	11
ASSVAPGDTQY	TRBV9	11
ASSTSGELYNEQF	TRBV7-3	13
ASSPYGNYGYT	TRBV28	11
ASRQAGETQY	TRBV19	10
ASSWGQGDTEAF	TRBV5-1	12
ASSLTTDRARETQY	TRBV11-2	14
AISATGTSEAF	TRBV10-3	11
ASSPGQGNEKLF	TRBV2	12
ASRKASSGNTIY	TRBV19	12
ASSLGRGAKTQY	TRBV11-2	12
ASSSMDRASGYT	TRBV13	12
ASSEGQGGFLAGNTIY	TRBV14	16
ASSVWGRTNEKLF	TRBV25-1	13
ASSLNSRRGGESSYNEQF	TRBV3-1/TRBV3-2	18
ASSAGQAYYNEQF	TRBV5-1	13
ASSLTSGVATDTQY	TRBV11-2	14
ASSRRTPLTNSPLH	TRBV6-2/TRBV6-3	14
ASREERGYNEQF	TRBV2	12
ASSLPLDRISTDTQY	TRBV11-2	15
ASSRGNSYGYT	TRBV19	11
ASIESGSGNEQF	TRBV10-2	12
ASSFGGQYSNQPQH	TRBV7-8	14